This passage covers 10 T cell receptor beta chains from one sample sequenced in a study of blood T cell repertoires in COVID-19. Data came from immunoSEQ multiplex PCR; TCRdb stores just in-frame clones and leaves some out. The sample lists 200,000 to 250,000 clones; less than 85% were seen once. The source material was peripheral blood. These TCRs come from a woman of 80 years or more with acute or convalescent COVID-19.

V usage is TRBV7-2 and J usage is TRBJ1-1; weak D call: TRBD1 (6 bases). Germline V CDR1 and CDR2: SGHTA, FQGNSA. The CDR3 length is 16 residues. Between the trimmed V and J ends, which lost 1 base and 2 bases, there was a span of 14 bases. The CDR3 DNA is TGTGCCAGCAGCTTAGAACCAGGCAGGGGTAACACTGAAGCTTTCTTT. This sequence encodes CASSLEPGRGNTEAFF.

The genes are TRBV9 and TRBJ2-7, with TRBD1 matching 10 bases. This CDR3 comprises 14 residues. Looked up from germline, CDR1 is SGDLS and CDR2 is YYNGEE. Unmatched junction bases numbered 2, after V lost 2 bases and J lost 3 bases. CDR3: CASSVGDRGYEQYF. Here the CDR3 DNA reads TGTGCCAGCAGCGTTGGGGACAGGGGCTACGAGCAGTACTTC.

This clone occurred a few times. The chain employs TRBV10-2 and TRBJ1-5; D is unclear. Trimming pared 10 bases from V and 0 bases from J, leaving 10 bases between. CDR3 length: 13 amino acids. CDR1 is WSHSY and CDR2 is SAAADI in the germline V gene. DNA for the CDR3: TGCGCCACCTCAGACAATAGCAATCAGCCCCAGCATTTT. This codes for CATSDNSNQPQHF.

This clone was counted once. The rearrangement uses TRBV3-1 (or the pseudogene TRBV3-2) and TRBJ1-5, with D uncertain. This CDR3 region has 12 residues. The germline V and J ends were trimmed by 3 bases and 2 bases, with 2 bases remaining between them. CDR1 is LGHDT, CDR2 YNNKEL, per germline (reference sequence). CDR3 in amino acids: CASSHGNQPQHF. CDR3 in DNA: TGTGCCAGCAGCCACGGCAATCAGCCCCAGCATTTT.

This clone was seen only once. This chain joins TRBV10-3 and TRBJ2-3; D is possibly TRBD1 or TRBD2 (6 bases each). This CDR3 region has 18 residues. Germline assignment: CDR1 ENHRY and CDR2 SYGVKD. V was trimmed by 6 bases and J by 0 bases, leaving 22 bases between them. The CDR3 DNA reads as TGTGCCATCAGGGAGGGGACATACAGTCAAACTAGCACAGATACGCAGTATTTT. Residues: CAIREGTYSQTSTDTQYF.

This CDR3 is CATSARDRGGKNIQYF. In DNA form, the CDR3 reads TGTGCCACCAGTGCCAGGGACCGGGGGGGAAAAAACATTCAGTACTTC. The chain uses TRBV24-1 and TRBJ2-4; 8 bases line up with TRBD2. The V segment lost 5 bases and the J segment 4 bases; nucleotides outside the gene matches: 9. The CDR3 runs 16 residues. Germline V gene lookup returns CDR1 KGHDR and CDR2 SFDVKD.

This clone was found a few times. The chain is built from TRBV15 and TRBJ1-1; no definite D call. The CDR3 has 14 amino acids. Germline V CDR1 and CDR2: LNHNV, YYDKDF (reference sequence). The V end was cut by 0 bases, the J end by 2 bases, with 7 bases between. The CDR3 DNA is TGTGCCACCAGCAGAGATATAGCTAACACTGAAGCTTTCTTT. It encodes CATSRDIANTEAFF.

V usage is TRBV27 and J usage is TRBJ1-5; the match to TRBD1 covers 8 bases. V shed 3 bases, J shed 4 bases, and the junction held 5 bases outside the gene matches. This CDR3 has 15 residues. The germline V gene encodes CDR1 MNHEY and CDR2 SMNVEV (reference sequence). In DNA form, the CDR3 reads TGTGCCAGCAGTTTTGGTACAGGGGGAAATCAGCCCCAGCATTTT. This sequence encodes CASSFGTGGNQPQHF.

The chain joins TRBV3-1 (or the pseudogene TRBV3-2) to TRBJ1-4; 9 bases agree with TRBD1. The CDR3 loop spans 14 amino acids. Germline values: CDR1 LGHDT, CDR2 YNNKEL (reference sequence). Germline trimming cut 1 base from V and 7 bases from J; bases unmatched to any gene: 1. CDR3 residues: CASSQGQGGEKLFF. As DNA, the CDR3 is TGTGCCAGCAGCCAAGGACAGGGGGGTGAAAAACTGTTTTTT.

The CDR3 sequence: CASSQGQGDTGELFF. CDR3 in DNA: TGTGCCAGCAGCCAAGGACAGGGAGACACCGGGGAGCTGTTTTTT. The rearrangement joins TRBV3-1 (or the pseudogene TRBV3-2) to TRBJ2-2; 7 nucleotides agree with TRBD1. The CDR3 loop spans 15 amino acids. V trimming: 1 base; J trimming: 3 bases; junction bases outside the gene matches: 2. Germline CDR1 is LGHDT and CDR2 is YNNKEL (reference sequence).